Below, 31 T cell receptor beta chains from the same sample are listed, as sequenced in a study of shared clonotypes between healthy human individuals. Measured with immunoSEQ multiplex PCR; TCRdb has only the in-frame clones, and not every one. The sample gives about 320,000 clones, more than 75% of which show up once; 16% is in the top ten. Material: memory CD8+ T cells sorted from blood. Subset meaning: CD45RO+ cells pooled with CCR7-negative TemRA cells. All receptors come from a man between 18 and 35 years old in good health.

The chain employs TRBV5-6 and TRBJ1-1; D is perhaps TRBD1 (5 bases). V was cut by 0 bases and J by 6 bases, with 12 bases left in between. This CDR3 is 14 amino acids long. Germline lookup yields CDR1 SGHDT and CDR2 YYEEEE. The DNA of the CDR3 is TGTGCCAGCAGCTTGGGGGCAGGGCTAGCTGAAGCTTTCTTT. Protein: CASSLGAGLAEAFF.

This rearrangement joins TRBV25-1 to TRBJ2-1; 7 bases are shared with TRBD1. The V gene's germline CDR1 is MGHDK and CDR2 SYGVNS. V trimming: 1 base; J trimming: 7 bases; junction bases outside the gene matches: 13. The CDR3 extends over 17 amino acids. Here the CDR3 reads CASSEFLSRQGGNEQFF. The CDR3 nucleotides are TGTGCCAGCAGTGAATTCCTTTCCAGACAGGGTGGGAATGAGCAGTTCTTC.

Of note for this clone: Other DNA sequences in this specimen translate into the identical CDR3. This rearrangement joins TRBV30 to TRBJ2-5, with 7 bases fitting TRBD1. V lost 0 bases, J lost 4 bases, and 2 bases stayed unmatched. Germline lookup yields CDR1 GTSNPN and CDR2 SVGIG (reference sequence). The CDR3 consists of 13 residues. The CDR3 DNA is TGTGCCTGGAGTGTAGGGGGCCTAGAGACCCAGTACTTC. This translates into CAWSVGGLETQYF.

The rearrangement joins TRBV4-1 to TRBJ1-1, with a weak D call TRBD1 (6 bases). The CDR3 length is 15 residues. The germline V gene has CDR1 MGHRA and CDR2 YSYEKL. Deletions cut 1 base from V and 11 bases from J, with 20 bases between. This chain's CDR3 is CASSQVGQYRLSAFF. The CDR3 region has the DNA TGCGCCAGCAGCCAAGTTGGACAGTACAGATTATCGGCTTTCTTT.

In the case of this clone: Other DNA variants within this sample encode the same CDR3. The J gene is TRBJ2-7, the V gene TRBV27; the match to TRBD1 covers 8 bases. CDR1 is MNHEY and CDR2 is SMNVEV in the germline V gene (reference sequence). CDR3 length: 13 amino acids. V was pared by 3 bases and J by 4 bases, with 2 bases of the junction left unmatched. CDR3 DNA: TGTGCCAGCAGTTTGTACAGGGGGTACGAGCAGTACTTC. It encodes CASSLYRGYEQYF.

V usage is TRBV7-9 and J usage is TRBJ1-1, with D unresolved. V lost 5 bases and J 6 bases, leaving 13 bases between the germline ends. Germline CDR1 and CDR2: SEHNR and FQNEAQ (reference sequence). The CDR3 covers 13 residues. The CDR3 region has the DNA TGTGCCAGCAGCCCTGAGGTGGGCGCTGAAGCTTTCTTT. It codes for CASSPEVGAEAFF.

V is TRBV2 and J is TRBJ2-5, with 9 bases lining up with TRBD2. In germline, CDR1 is SNHLY, CDR2 FYNNEI. Trimming took 7 bases from V and 5 from J; bases not matched to a gene: 8. This CDR3 region has 14 residues. CDR3 DNA: TGTGCCAGCACAATAGCGGGAGTTTGGGAGACCCAGTACTTC. It yields the protein CASTIAGVWETQYF.

The chain carries TRBV27 and TRBJ2-1; D not certain. V was trimmed by 4 bases and J by 4 bases, leaving 17 bases between them. Germline CDR1 MNHEY, CDR2 SMNVEV (reference sequence). The CDR3 totals 16 residues. The CDR3 nucleotides are TGTGCCAGCAGTTGGTTGACCAAAAACCCTTACAATGAGCAGTTCTTC. This translates into CASSWLTKNPYNEQFF.

The chain joins TRBV13 to TRBJ2-2, with D possibly TRBD2 on 5 matching bases. The CDR3 is 13 amino acids. Germline CDR1 is PRHDT and CDR2 is FYEKMQ (reference sequence). V dropped 3 bases and J dropped 7 bases, with 9 bases sitting between them. The CDR3 sequence is CASSFRGVGELFF. The CDR3, as DNA: TGTGCCAGCAGCTTTCGGGGAGTCGGGGAGCTGTTTTTT. The full variable domain, in which reference TRBV13 and TRBJ2-2 provide the parts outside the CDR3, is AAGVIQSPRHLIKEKRETATLKCYPIPRHDTVYWYQQGPGQDPQFLISFYEKMQSDKGSIPDRFSAQQFSDYHSELNMSSLELGDSALYFCASSFRGVGELFFGEGSRLTVL.

V and J are TRBV27 and TRBJ1-2; no definite D call. CDR3 length equals 14 residues. Germline CDR1 and CDR2: MNHEY and SMNVEV (reference sequence). Trimming left V 7 bases short and J 0 bases short, with 12 bases between. CDR3 DNA sequence: TGTGCCAGCACCGTTTCCGGAGCTAACTATGGCTACACCTTC. Amino acid sequence: CASTVSGANYGYTF.

This clone has only one observation. The chain combines TRBV10-3 with TRBJ2-5; D is possibly TRBD1 (5 bases). The germline V gene encodes CDR1 ENHRY and CDR2 SYGVKD. Trimming pared 10 bases from V and 1 base from J, leaving 10 bases between. The CDR3 sequence is 12 residues long. In DNA, the CDR3 is TGTGCCACGTCACAGGCCCAAGAGACCCAGTACTTC. Protein sequence: CATSQAQETQYF.

V gene TRBV7-6 combines with J gene TRBJ2-7; no clear D. CDR1 SGHVS and CDR2 FNYEAQ come from the germline V gene. The CDR3 runs 13 residues. Trimming removed 0 bases at V and 3 bases at J, with 6 bases between. CDR3 nucleotides: TGTGCCAGCAGCTTAGCCCCAGACTACGAGCAGTACTTC. Its translation: CASSLAPDYEQYF.

The V call is TRBV5-6, the J call TRBJ2-7; D call uncertain. Per the germline V gene, CDR1 is SGHDT and CDR2 is YYEEEE. V was trimmed by 0 bases and J by 3 bases, leaving 13 bases between them. The CDR3 sequence is 15 residues long. The CDR3: CASSLAGQEIYEQYF. CDR3 DNA sequence: TGTGCCAGCAGCTTGGCCGGGCAGGAGATCTACGAGCAGTACTTC.

This chain connects TRBV2 to TRBJ1-1; D perhaps matches TRBD1 (5 bases). Germline loops: CDR1 SNHLY, CDR2 FYNNEI. The ends were cut back, 4 bases at V and 5 bases at J, with 20 bases in the middle. The length of the CDR3 is 16 residues. CDR3 bases: TGTGCCAGCAGTGTTAGGGTCAGGGCAGTGAGAACTGAAGCTTTCTTT. Its translation: CASSVRVRAVRTEAFF. Full variable domain (missing parts from reference TRBV2 and TRBJ1-1): EPEVTQTPSHQVTQMGQEVILRCVPISNHLYFYWYRQILGQKVEFLVSFYNNEISEKSEIFDDQFSVERPDGSNFTLKIRSTKLEDSAMYFCASSVRVRAVRTEAFFGQGTRLTVV.

The rearrangement links TRBV19 to TRBJ2-3; D is perhaps TRBD1 (5 bases). From germline, CDR1 is LNHDA and CDR2 SQIVND (reference sequence). V lost 5 bases to trimming and J lost 1 base, with 16 bases between them. The CDR3 loop spans 16 amino acids. As DNA, the CDR3 is TGTGCCAGTAGTCACGACAGTTTTTTTGGCACAGATACGCAGTATTTT. Translation gives CASSHDSFFGTDTQYF.

The chain combines TRBV27 with TRBJ2-7; D is undetermined. Germline V gene lookup returns CDR1 MNHEY and CDR2 SMNVEV (reference sequence). This CDR3 has 14 amino acids. Trimming took 7 bases from V and 7 from J, leaving 20 bases between them. This CDR3 is CASTLSDRSREQYF. The CDR3 DNA reads TGTGCCAGCACCCTTTCCGATCGTTCAAGGGAGCAGTACTTC.

This chain links TRBV14 with TRBJ2-7; TRBD1 might be the D (6 bases). Trimming cost V 3 bases and J 2 bases, with 11 bases left between them. This CDR3 contains 14 residues. Germline values: CDR1 SGHDN, CDR2 FVKESK. The CDR3, as DNA: TGTGCCAGCAGCCAGGGACACAACACCTACGAGCAGTACTTC. It is translated as CASSQGHNTYEQYF.

This clone was observed at least ten times. The chain recombines TRBV19 with TRBJ2-7, with 9 bases identical to TRBD1. V dropped 6 bases and J dropped 2; count of bases not matched to a gene: 5. CDR1 is LNHDA and CDR2 is SQIVND in the germline V gene (reference sequence). This CDR3 has 14 amino acids. This chain's CDR3 is CASSHGQGTYEQYF. The DNA of the CDR3 is TGTGCCAGTAGCCACGGACAGGGGACCTACGAGCAGTACTTC.

The chain combines TRBV11-2 with TRBJ2-1; D is perhaps TRBD2 (5 bases). The CDR3 is 15 residues long. V dropped 1 base and J dropped 2 bases, with 9 bases sitting between them. CDR1 is SGHAT and CDR2 is FQNNGV in the germline V gene. Here the CDR3 reads CASSLASGPYNEQFF. The CDR3 coding sequence is TGTGCCAGCAGCTTAGCCAGCGGCCCCTACAATGAGCAGTTCTTC.

The rearrangement uses TRBV9 and TRBJ2-5; perhaps D is TRBD1 or TRBD2 (6 bases each). The CDR3 is 14 amino acids. Trimming took off 2 bases at V and 5 bases at J, with 13 bases between the two ends. Germline V lookup: CDR1 SGDLS, CDR2 YYNGEE. Here the CDR3 DNA reads TGTGCCAGCAGCGTCTACGGGGGCTGGGAGACCCAGTACTTC. This gives the protein CASSVYGGWETQYF.

This clone was seen just once. The V and J genes are TRBV6-6 and TRBJ1-5; D not resolved. The CDR3 contains 14 residues. The V end was cut by 6 bases, the J end by 5 bases, with 14 bases between. Germline CDR1 and CDR2: MNHNY and SVGAGI (reference sequence). CDR3 amino acids: CASRPTQSDQPQHF. CDR3 sequence (DNA): TGTGCCAGCAGACCTACCCAATCTGATCAGCCCCAGCATTTT.

Comment on this clone: This specimen includes other DNA sequences encoding the same CDR3. J is TRBJ2-7 and V is TRBV6-1; D uncertain. V lost 2 bases and J lost 0, with 8 bases in between. The germline gives CDR1 MNHNS, CDR2 SASEGT. The CDR3 extends over 14 amino acids. CDR3 residues: CASSEYGSSYEQYF. In nucleotides, the CDR3 is TGTGCCAGCAGTGAATACGGCAGCTCCTACGAGCAGTACTTC.

This rearrangement joins TRBV6-5 to TRBJ1-6, with D tentatively TRBD1 (5 bases). This CDR3 has 15 amino acids. Germline CDR1 MNHEY, CDR2 SVGAGI. V gave up 5 bases and J gave up 4 bases, with 12 bases separating them. The CDR3 loop reads CASSAGAQYNSPLHF. As DNA, the CDR3 is TGTGCCAGCAGTGCCGGGGCCCAATATAATTCACCCCTCCACTTT.

J is TRBJ2-7 and V is TRBV5-5; a possible D gene is TRBD2 (6 bases). Trimming stripped 0 bases from V and 1 base from J, with 8 bases between. Germline CDR1 SGHKS, CDR2 YYEKEE (reference sequence). There are 14 residues in the CDR3. The CDR3 reads CASSLEGLSYEQYF. DNA for the CDR3: TGTGCCAGCAGCTTGGAGGGACTTTCCTACGAGCAGTACTTC.

The chain employs TRBV2 and TRBJ2-3, with TRBD2 matching 7 bases. V trimming: 1 base; J trimming: 1 base; junction bases outside the gene matches: 5. CDR3 size: 16 residues. Germline values: CDR1 SNHLY, CDR2 FYNNEI. The CDR3 is CASSEGLAWRTDTQYF. As DNA, the CDR3 is TGTGCCAGCAGTGAAGGACTAGCCTGGCGCACAGATACGCAGTATTTT.

This rearrangement joins TRBV7-2 to TRBJ2-5; D may be TRBD2 (5 bases). The germline V gene encodes CDR1 SGHTA and CDR2 FQGNSA. Trimming removed 9 bases at V and 2 bases at J, with 10 bases between. The length of the CDR3 is 12 residues. The CDR3, as DNA: TGTGCCAGGGTTGGCGGGCAAGAGACCCAGTACTTC. As protein: CARVGGQETQYF.

The gene calls are TRBV25-1 and TRBJ2-3; D remains ambiguous. Germline loops: CDR1 MGHDK, CDR2 SYGVNS. The CDR3 has 15 amino acids. V was cut by 4 bases and J by 1 base, with 12 bases left in between. This CDR3 reads CASSAPPSGTDTQYF. The CDR3 DNA reads TGTGCCAGCAGTGCCCCCCCTTCGGGCACAGATACGCAGTATTTT.

The J gene is TRBJ2-7, the V gene TRBV5-6; 11 bases are a match to TRBD2. Losses at the gene ends were 1 base for V and 4 bases for J; bases not matched to a gene: 7. This CDR3 comprises 16 residues. Germline CDR1 and CDR2: SGHDT and YYEEEE. CDR3 bases: TGTGCCAGCAGCTTGAAGGGGCTAGCGGGAGGTTACGAGCAGTACTTC. Amino acids: CASSLKGLAGGYEQYF.

The chain is built from TRBV5-4 and TRBJ2-3; no reliable D call. The CDR3 length is 14 residues. Germline V gene data show CDR1 as SGHNT and CDR2 as YYREEE (reference sequence). Trimming took off 1 base at V and 0 bases at J, with 6 bases between the two ends. CDR3 DNA sequence: TGTGCCAGCAGCTTGCAAGGCAGCACAGATACGCAGTATTTT. As protein: CASSLQGSTDTQYF.

The chain carries TRBV5-8 and TRBJ2-1; 8 bases line up with TRBD2. The CDR3 covers 14 residues. Trimming removed 4 bases from V and 2 bases from J; junction bases left unmatched: 2. Germline assignment: CDR1 SGHTS and CDR2 YDEGEE. The CDR3 loop reads CASSPGLAYNEQFF. In DNA, the CDR3 is TGTGCCAGCAGCCCGGGACTAGCCTACAATGAGCAGTTCTTC.

This clone was detected once. The chain couples TRBV4-1 to TRBJ2-7, with a possible D match to TRBD2 (5 bases). This CDR3 spans 16 amino acids. Trimming took off 5 bases at V and 5 bases at J, with 22 bases between the two ends. The germline V gene has CDR1 MGHRA and CDR2 YSYEKL. The CDR3 is CASSYLRDPPRNEQYF. CDR3 sequence (DNA): TGCGCCAGCAGCTATCTCCGGGATCCACCGAGGAACGAGCAGTACTTC.